The next 28 T cell receptor beta chains were all read from a single sample in a study of T-cell memory formation after mild COVID-19. MiXCR, applied by TCRdb to the 5' RACE reads, yields one record per CDR3 protein. The data hold about half a million distinct CDR3 sequences, with approximately 18% observed a single time. The sequenced sample consisted of PBMCs or a T cell subset sorted from them (not recorded which). These TCRs come from an adult woman who had mild COVID-19 (a few samples of this study predate the infection). Cell type and time point are not known.

The chain links TRBV5-1 to TRBJ2-5, with 9 positions matching TRBD2. The CDR3 consists of 17 residues. V dropped 1 base and J dropped 4; count of bases not matched to a gene: 11. Germline values: CDR1 SGHRS, CDR2 YFSETQ. Here the CDR3 reads CASSLLGASGVRETQYF. CDR3 coding DNA: TGCGCCAGCAGCTTGCTTGGGGCTAGCGGGGTAAGAGAGACCCAGTACTTC.

The genes are TRBV15 and TRBJ2-2; a weak D match, TRBD1 (5 bases). The germline V and J ends were trimmed by 2 bases and 6 bases, with 16 bases remaining between them. Germline V gives CDR1 LNHNV, CDR2 YYDKDF (reference sequence). The CDR3 spans 16 residues. CDR3 bases: TGTGCCACCAGCAGAACTCGAAATTCAGGGTCCGGGGAGCTGTTTTTT. It yields the protein CATSRTRNSGSGELFF. Using reference TRBV15 and TRBJ2-2 for the parts outside the CDR3, the full variable domain is DAMVIQNPRYQVTQFGKPVTLSCSQTLNHNVMYWYQQKSSQAPKLLFHYYDKDFNNEADTPDNFQSRRPNTSFCFLDIRSPGLGDTAMYLCATSRTRNSGSGELFFGEGSRLTVL.

The chain recombines TRBV4-3 with TRBJ2-3; D is possibly TRBD1 (6 bases). The V gene's germline CDR1 is LGHNA and CDR2 YSLEER. This CDR3 has 16 amino acids. Trimming took 1 base from V and 4 from J, leaving 15 bases between them. The CDR3 nucleotides read TGCGCCAGCAGCCAAGGGTCCGGGACACGGGCAGATACGCAGTATTTT. This sequence encodes CASSQGSGTRADTQYF.

This clonotype was detected only a few times. The V gene is TRBV5-1, the J gene TRBJ2-2; D is perhaps TRBD2 (6 bases). V gave up 0 bases and J gave up 1 base, with 10 bases separating them. CDR1 SGHRS and CDR2 YFSETQ come from the germline V gene. CDR3 length: 16 residues. CDR3 amino acids: CASSLVGGMNTGELFF. The DNA of the CDR3 is TGCGCCAGCAGCTTGGTTGGGGGGATGAACACCGGGGAGCTGTTTTTT.

This clonotype was counted a few times. The chain combines TRBV4-1 with TRBJ2-2; 8 bases line up with TRBD2. Germline V gene lookup returns CDR1 MGHRA and CDR2 YSYEKL. Germline trimming cut 2 bases from V and 7 bases from J; bases unmatched to any gene: 18. This CDR3 has 19 residues. The CDR3 is CASSQWIVAGGKRDGELFF. The CDR3, as DNA: TGCGCCAGCAGCCAATGGATTGTGGCGGGAGGAAAAAGGGACGGGGAGCTGTTTTTT.

This rearrangement joins TRBV3-1 to TRBJ2-7; D is perhaps TRBD1 or TRBD2 (5 bases each). The length of the CDR3 is 14 residues. Germline CDR1 is LGHDT and CDR2 is YNNKEL (reference sequence). V was clipped by 5 bases and J by 3 bases, with 14 bases between them. Written as DNA, the CDR3 is TGTGCCAGCAGCACCCGGGACGGATACTACGAGCAGTACTTC. Its protein is CASSTRDGYYEQYF.

This clonotype was seen a handful of times. The chain joins TRBV6-1 to TRBJ2-1; D might be TRBD1 or TRBD2, each matching 5 bases. Germline values: CDR1 MNHNS, CDR2 SASEGT. V was clipped by 8 bases and J by 4 bases, with 15 bases between them. The CDR3 totals 14 residues. The CDR3 DNA follows: TGTGCCAGCGTACCCGGGACGGAATACAATGAGCAGTTCTTC. It specifies CASVPGTEYNEQFF.

This clonotype turned up a few times. This chain connects TRBV5-6 to TRBJ2-7; TRBD1 is a possible D gene (6 bases). The CDR3 is made up of 16 amino acids. V lost 3 bases, J lost 4 bases, and 20 bases lay in between. Germline lookup yields CDR1 SGHDT and CDR2 YYEEEE. CDR3 residues: CASSSIWTARPYEQYF. Here the CDR3 DNA reads TGTGCCAGCAGCTCCATCTGGACAGCTAGACCTTACGAGCAGTACTTC. Filled out from reference TRBV5-6 and TRBJ2-7, the complete variable domain reads DAGVTQSPTHLIKTRGQQVTLRCSPKSGHDTVSWYQQALGQGPQFIFQYYEEEERQRGNFPDRFSGHQFPNYSSELNVNALLLGDSALYLCASSSIWTARPYEQYFGPGTRLTVT.

There are many counts of this clonotype. The V and J genes are TRBV25-1 and TRBJ2-5; 7 bases align to TRBD1. The CDR3 covers 14 residues. Germline V gene sequence: CDR1 MGHDK, CDR2 SYGVNS. J lost 4 bases, V lost 4 bases, and 6 bases had no gene match. The CDR3: CASSGQTGSETQYF. CDR3 DNA sequence: TGTGCCAGCAGTGGACAGACAGGGTCAGAGACCCAGTACTTC.

The rearrangement uses TRBV9 and TRBJ2-1; D possibly corresponds to TRBD2 (6 bases). This CDR3 comprises 17 residues. V was trimmed by 4 bases and J by 4 bases, leaving 21 bases between them. Germline-derived CDR1 and CDR2 are SGDLS and YYNGEE. This CDR3 is CASSHGDSPVGYNEQFF. The CDR3 DNA follows: TGTGCCAGCAGCCACGGGGACTCCCCCGTCGGGTACAATGAGCAGTTCTTC.

This clonotype was seen a few times. This sequence joins TRBV9 and TRBJ2-1; maybe TRBD1 (6 bases). Germline V gene sequence: CDR1 SGDLS, CDR2 YYNGEE. This CDR3 has 15 residues. Trimming pared 0 bases from V and 6 bases from J, leaving 13 bases between. The CDR3 spells CASSVEGGTGNEQFF. In nucleotides, the CDR3 is TGTGCCAGCAGCGTAGAAGGGGGAACGGGCAATGAGCAGTTCTTC.

The rearrangement links TRBV7-2 to TRBJ1-2; D is undetermined. This CDR3 has 16 residues. The ends were cut back, 5 bases at V and 5 bases at J, with 21 bases in the middle. Per germline, CDR1 SGHTA and CDR2 FQGNSA. The CDR3 DNA sequence: TGTGCCAGCAGCGCGGACGGATTCTTACTGTCTTATGGCTACACCTTC. Encoded protein: CASSADGFLLSYGYTF.

This clonotype was picked up a small number of times. The chain couples TRBV7-9 to TRBJ1-1, with TRBD1 identical over 7 bases. This CDR3 has 15 amino acids. CDR1 SEHNR and CDR2 FQNEAQ come from the germline V gene (reference sequence). With V trimmed by 5 bases and J by 1 base, 7 bases remained unmatched. CDR3 protein: CASSIRQGKNTEAFF. The CDR3 bases are TGTGCCAGCAGCATAAGACAGGGAAAGAACACTGAAGCTTTCTTT.

V and J are TRBV3-1 and TRBJ1-2, with unresolved D. V shed 1 base and J shed 7 bases, with 4 bases lying between them. Germline V gene sequence: CDR1 LGHDT, CDR2 YNNKEL (reference sequence). There are 11 residues in the CDR3. CDR3 sequence (DNA): TGTGCCAGCAGCCAAGGACCTGGCTACACCTTC. Its translation: CASSQGPGYTF.

V and J are TRBV5-1 and TRBJ1-1; D may be TRBD1 (5 bases). Per the germline V gene, CDR1 is SGHRS and CDR2 is YFSETQ. Trimming removed 2 bases at V and 1 base at J, with 12 bases between. The CDR3 extends over 15 amino acids. CDR3 region: CASSFRAEKNTEAFF. In DNA form, the CDR3 reads TGCGCCAGCAGCTTCAGGGCAGAAAAGAACACTGAAGCTTTCTTT.

In this sample, this clonotype turned up a few times. This chain uses TRBV5-1 with TRBJ2-7; 9 bases are shared with TRBD1. Germline CDR1 reads SGHRS; CDR2 reads YFSETQ. J lost 2 bases, V lost 6 bases, and 15 bases had no gene match. This CDR3 spans 17 amino acids. The CDR3 loop is CASKSDPGQGITYEQYF. The CDR3 DNA follows: TGCGCCAGCAAGTCCGACCCAGGACAGGGGATCACCTACGAGCAGTACTTC.

The rearrangement links TRBV30 to TRBJ2-3, with D possibly matching TRBD1 (5 bases). V was clipped by 3 bases and J by 2 bases, with 9 bases between them. CDR1 GTSNPN and CDR2 SVGIG come from the germline V gene (reference sequence). The CDR3 extends over 13 amino acids. Written as DNA, the CDR3 is TGTGCCTGGAGCAGACAGATCACAGATACGCAGTATTTT. Translated: CAWSRQITDTQYF.

This clonotype was counted many times. The CDR3 DNA reads TGTGCCAGCAGTAACGGACAGGGTTACAATGAGCAGTTCTTC. As protein: CASSNGQGYNEQFF. The rearrangement links TRBV12-3 or TRBV12-4 to TRBJ2-1; 8 bases are shared with TRBD1. The V and J ends lost 5 bases and 4 bases, in that order; junction bases with no gene match: 4. The CDR3 spans 14 residues.

The chain is built from TRBV20-1 and TRBJ2-1; 9 bases align to TRBD1. CDR1 and CDR2 (germline): DFQATT, SNEGSKA (reference sequence). The CDR3 has 14 residues. The CDR3 here is CRVRRGTGFNEQFF. Written as DNA, the CDR3 is TGCAGGGTCCGGAGGGGGACAGGGTTCAATGAGCAGTTCTTC.

This clonotype was picked up one time. The chain uses TRBV5-1 and TRBJ1-1; TRBD1 is a possible D gene (5 bases). Trimming pared 0 bases from V and 5 bases from J, leaving 14 bases between. The length of the CDR3 is 15 residues. The germline V gene encodes CDR1 SGHRS and CDR2 YFSETQ. CDR3 amino acids: CASSLGAGWETEAFF. CDR3 nucleotides: TGCGCCAGCAGCTTGGGGGCAGGGTGGGAAACTGAAGCTTTCTTT.

The table lists this clonotype with a few counts. The V and J genes are TRBV18 and TRBJ1-1; no reliable D call. The CDR3 is made up of 16 amino acids. V was shortened by 2 bases and J by 1 base, with 14 bases between the two germline ends. CDR1 KGHSH and CDR2 LQKENI come from the germline V gene. The CDR3 coding sequence is TGTGCCAGCTCACCATTTAAGGCGACAAAGAACACTGAAGCTTTCTTT. As protein: CASSPFKATKNTEAFF.

A remark on this clonotype: The junction departs from germline at one end; a sequencing error may be responsible. The chain couples TRBV5-1 to TRBJ2-4; the match to TRBD2 covers 7 bases. The CDR3 runs 16 residues. From germline, CDR1 is SGHRS and CDR2 YFSETQ. DNA of the CDR3: TGCGCCAGCAGCAGTGGACTAGACTTAGCCAAACACATTCAGTACTTC. It is translated as CASSSGLDLAKHIQYF.

This sequence joins TRBV9 and TRBJ2-1; no clear D gene. The CDR3 loop spans 16 amino acids. The V end lost 3 bases, the J end lost 7 bases, and 20 bases lay between the germline ends. Germline-derived CDR1 and CDR2 are SGDLS and YYNGEE. CDR3 in DNA: TGTGCCAGCAGCGCCCCCGTAATCGTCCAGGCAAATGAGCAGTTCTTC. As protein: CASSAPVIVQANEQFF.

The chain combines TRBV19 with TRBJ2-1, with 8 bases fitting TRBD1. CDR1 is LNHDA, CDR2 SQIVND, per germline (reference sequence). Trimming at V came to 3 bases and at J to 10 bases, leaving 11 bases not matched to a gene. The CDR3 has 15 residues. The chain's CDR3 is CASSIMGTGGSEQFF. In nucleotides, the CDR3 is TGTGCCAGTAGTATTATGGGCACAGGGGGTAGCGAGCAGTTCTTC.

This clonotype was counted only a few times. The chain couples TRBV7-9 to TRBJ1-1, with TRBD1 identical over 11 bases. Losses at the gene ends were 5 bases for V and 5 bases for J; bases not matched to a gene: 13. There are 17 residues in the CDR3. Germline assignment: CDR1 SEHNR and CDR2 FQNEAQ (reference sequence). CDR3 sequence (DNA): TGTGCCAGCAGCCATCCTGGACAGGGGGCAGTGCGGACTGAAGCTTTCTTT. It is translated as CASSHPGQGAVRTEAFF.

The chain uses TRBV7-9 and TRBJ1-2, with 8 bases fitting TRBD1. The length of the CDR3 is 19 residues. Germline V CDR1 and CDR2: SEHNR, FQNEAQ (reference sequence). The J segment lost 4 bases and the V segment lost 3 bases, leaving 19 bases of the junction unmatched. CDR3 sequence: CASSFLVTGVNKGGYGYTF. The CDR3 region has the DNA TGTGCCAGCAGCTTCCTGGTGACAGGGGTTAACAAGGGTGGCTATGGCTACACCTTC.

This rearrangement joins TRBV6-1 to TRBJ1-1; weak D call: TRBD1 (5 bases). V gave up 7 bases and J gave up 5 bases, with 17 bases separating them. The CDR3 contains 14 residues. From germline, CDR1 is MNHNS and CDR2 SASEGT. CDR3 sequence (DNA): TGTGCCAGCACCCTGGGGACTGGGAGAACTGAAGCTTTCTTT. This translates into CASTLGTGRTEAFF.

This clonotype has a handful of counts. The V and J genes are TRBV28 and TRBJ1-3; D gene unclear. CDR1 is MDHEN and CDR2 is SYDVKM in the germline V gene. This CDR3 has 17 amino acids. Trimming shortened V by 4 bases and J by 2 bases, and 18 bases separated the two germline ends. As DNA, the CDR3 is TGTGCCAGCAGTTCGTATCGCCTGATGGCCGCTGGAAACACCATATATTTT. This encodes CASSSYRLMAAGNTIYF.